This T cell receptor beta chain was documented in a study of shared clonotypes between healthy human individuals. Looked up from germline, CDR1 is KGHSH and CDR2 is LQKENI. V was clipped by 1 base and J by 4 bases; unmatched bases: 9. This CDR3 comprises 16 residues. About this clone itself: Other DNA sequences in the same sample also yield this CDR3.

Recent vaccinations or acute infections were absent in the healthy HIV-negative adult donors. Clones were sequenced by immunoSEQ multiplex PCR, and TCRdb holds only the in-frame ones, with some missing. The table includes about 1.1 million clones, approximately 80% detected once. The clonotype originates from a man younger than 30 in good health. Some clones in this sample may be carry-over from other donors' samples. The J gene is TRBJ2-7, the V gene TRBV18; TRBD1 aligns across 8 bases. Sequenced material: memory CD4+ T cells from PBMCs. Subset here: CD45RA-negative fraction. CDR3 in amino acids: CASSPLTGGLSYEQYF. Written as DNA, the CDR3 is TGTGCCAGCTCACCACTCACAGGGGGGTTGAGTTACGAGCAGTACTTC.